The 9 T cell receptor beta chains presented below share a single source sample, sequenced in a study of T cell repertoires in cytomegalovirus infection. These receptors have no identified antigens. In TCRdb, the reads were re-called with MiXCR into one record per CDR3 protein. The sample has about 500,000 distinct CDR3 sequences, more than 30% seen once. The sequencing used cultured PBMCs, collected from culture after CMV antigen stimulation. The receptors stem from a human donor in good health (CMV status not recorded). Some clones in this sample may be carry-over from other donors' samples.

This clonotype occurred many times. The chain uses TRBV4-1 and TRBJ2-1; 15 bases agree with TRBD2. This CDR3 has 21 amino acids. The J segment lost 0 bases and the V segment lost 0 bases, leaving 9 bases of the junction unmatched. Germline loops: CDR1 MGHRA, CDR2 YSYEKL. The CDR3, as DNA: TGCGCCAGCAGCCAAGATGTGGGACTAGCGGGAGGCCTCGGCTCCTACAATGAGCAGTTCTTC. Residues: CASSQDVGLAGGLGSYNEQFF.

This clonotype was seen many times. The chain uses TRBV6-6 and TRBJ2-7; 10 bases map to TRBD1. After removal of 4 bases from V and 7 bases from J, the junction contained 1 base not matched to a gene. CDR1 and CDR2 from the germline V gene are MNHNY and SVGAGI (reference sequence). The CDR3 length is 12 residues. CDR3 nucleotides: TGTGCCAGCAGTTCGGGACAGGGGGAGCAGTACGTC. Protein product: CASSSGQGEQYV.

This clonotype was observed a handful of times. Germline is not matched at one junction end, which may reflect a read error. The gene calls are TRBV7-8 and TRBJ1-2; the match to TRBD1 covers 8 bases. Germline lookup yields CDR1 SGHVS and CDR2 FQNEAQ. CDR3 length: 15 residues. The CDR3 protein is CANSFTPGGYYGYTF. In DNA form, the CDR3 reads TGTGCCAACAGCTTTACCCCAGGGGGCTACTATGGCTACACCTTC. The full variable domain, rest sourced from reference TRBV7-8 and TRBJ1-2, is GAGVSQSPRYKVAKRGQDVALRCDPISGHVSLFWYQQALGQGPEFLTYFQNEAQLDKSGLPSDRFFAERPEGSVSTLKIQRTQQEDSAVYLCANSFTPGGYYGYTFGSGTRLTVV.

The genes are TRBV7-2 and TRBJ2-1; D ambiguous. This CDR3 is 13 amino acids long. CDR1 is SGHTA and CDR2 is FQGNSA in the germline V gene. Trimming took 4 bases from V and 8 from J, leaving 12 bases between them. CDR3 sequence reads: CASSSPMMDEQFF. The CDR3 DNA reads TGTGCCAGCAGCTCACCCATGATGGATGAGCAGTTCTTC.

The count of this clonotype is one. The CDR3, as DNA: TGTGCCACCAGCTCAAGACAGCTTACCTATAATTCACCCCTCCACTTT. Translated, it gives CATSSRQLTYNSPLHF. J is TRBJ1-6 and V is TRBV15, with D maybe TRBD1 (5 bases). V lost 5 bases, J lost 2 bases, and 13 bases lay in between. This CDR3 spans 16 amino acids. Germline V gives CDR1 LNHNV, CDR2 YYDKDF (reference sequence).

This clonotype came up a few times. The chain has TRBV19 and TRBJ1-2; 7 nucleotides line up with TRBD1. The CDR3 loop spans 13 amino acids. Germline CDR1 reads LNHDA; CDR2 reads SQIVND (reference sequence). The junction had 6 bases not matched to a gene; V was cut back by 5 bases and J by 6 bases. CDR3 bases: TGTGCCAGTAGTTCCGACAGGGAGGATGGCTACACCTTC. Protein product: CASSSDREDGYTF.

The chain recombines TRBV25-1 with TRBJ2-5; a possible D gene is TRBD2 (6 bases). Germline loops: CDR1 MGHDK, CDR2 SYGVNS. The CDR3 length is 15 residues. V was clipped by 4 bases and J by 2 bases, with 14 bases between them. The CDR3 DNA follows: TGTGCCAGCAGTGTTTTGTCCGGGGGACAAGAGACCCAGTACTTC. Protein product: CASSVLSGGQETQYF.

This clonotype showed up just once. The chain uses TRBV7-3 and TRBJ2-3; no definite D call. Germline V CDR1 and CDR2: SGHTA, FQGTGA. This CDR3 region has 16 residues. Trimming cost V 3 bases and J 2 bases, with 15 bases left between them. The CDR3 DNA is TGTGCCAGCAGCTTCGGTGGAGAGGCGAACACAGATACGCAGTATTTT. This codes for CASSFGGEANTDTQYF.

The chain links TRBV7-3 to TRBJ1-2, with D hard to call. V was clipped by 2 bases and J by 1 base, with 11 bases between them. This CDR3 has 15 amino acids. Germline V gives CDR1 SGHTA, CDR2 FQGTGA. The CDR3 DNA follows: TGTGCCAGCAGCTTAGCCCCGACTGATAACTATGGCTACACCTTC. This gives the protein CASSLAPTDNYGYTF.